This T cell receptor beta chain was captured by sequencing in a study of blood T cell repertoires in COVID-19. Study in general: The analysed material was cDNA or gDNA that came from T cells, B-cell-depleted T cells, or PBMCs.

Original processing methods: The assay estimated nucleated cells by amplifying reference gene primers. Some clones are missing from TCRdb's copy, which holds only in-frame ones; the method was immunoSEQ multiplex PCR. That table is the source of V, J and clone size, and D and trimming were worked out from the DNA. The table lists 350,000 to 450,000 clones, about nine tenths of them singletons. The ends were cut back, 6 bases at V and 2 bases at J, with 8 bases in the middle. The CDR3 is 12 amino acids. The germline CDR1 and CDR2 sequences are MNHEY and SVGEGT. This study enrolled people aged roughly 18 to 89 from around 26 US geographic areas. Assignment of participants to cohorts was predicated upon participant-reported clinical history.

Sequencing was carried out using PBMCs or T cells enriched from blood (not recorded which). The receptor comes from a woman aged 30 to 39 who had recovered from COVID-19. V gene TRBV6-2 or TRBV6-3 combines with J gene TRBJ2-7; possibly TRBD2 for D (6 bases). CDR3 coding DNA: TGTGCCAGCAGCACTAGCCCCTACGAGCAGTACTTC. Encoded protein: CASSTSPYEQYF.